Presented here are 25 T cell receptor beta chains from one specimen sequenced in a study of blood T cells in healthy people across ages. Primers used in a second PCR of roughly 6 to 12 cycles were a sample-barcoded 5' primer and a J-beta primer mix. Each CDR3 protein is one row after TCRdb ran MiXCR on the 5' RACE reads. The sample consists of hundreds of thousands of distinct CDR3 sequences, 58% of them appearing once. The material sequenced was blood. The receptors were gathered from a man aged 30 to 39 in good health.

This chain joins TRBV6-5 and TRBJ2-7; D is unresolved. The DNA matches TRBJ2-5 better at its end, which makes the J call doubtful. CDR1 MNHEY and CDR2 SVGAGI come from the germline V gene. The length of the CDR3 is 13 residues. The CDR3 sequence: CASMPPGRETQYF. CDR3 nucleotides: TGTGCCAGCATGCCCCCAGGAAGAGAGACCCAGTACTTC.

The chain has TRBV11-2 and TRBJ2-7; 7 bases line up with TRBD2. This CDR3 contains 14 residues. V gave up 5 bases and J gave up 4 bases; unmatched junction bases: 8. The V gene's germline CDR1 is SGHAT and CDR2 FQNNGV. In DNA form, the CDR3 reads TGTGCCAGCAGCCTCAAACGGGGGGTGTACGAGCAGTACTTC. Residues: CASSLKRGVYEQYF.

The CDR3 DNA reads TGTGCCATCCAACAGGGGGCGAGTGAGACCCAGTACTTC. Amino acid sequence: CAIQQGASETQYF. The genes are TRBV10-3 and TRBJ2-5, with TRBD1 identical over 9 bases. The CDR3 consists of 13 residues. CDR1 ENHRY and CDR2 SYGVKD come from the germline V gene. V lost 8 bases, J lost 5 bases, and 6 bases stayed unmatched.

The DNA of the CDR3 is TGTGCCACCAGTGATTTTCCAGGCAGCTCCTACAATGAGCAGTACTTC. As protein: CATSDFPGSSYNEQYF. The chain combines TRBV24-1 with TRBJ2-4; D is uncertain. Trimming removed 1 base at V and 13 bases at J, with 22 bases between. The V gene's germline CDR1 is KGHDR and CDR2 SFDVKD. The length of the CDR3 is 16 residues.

This clonotype showed up many times. The V and J genes are TRBV20-1 and TRBJ2-1, with no clear D. Germline V gene lookup returns CDR1 DFQATT and CDR2 SNEGSKA (reference sequence). This CDR3 region has 12 residues. V was cut by 0 bases and J by 10 bases, with 10 bases left in between. CDR3 DNA sequence: TGCAGTGCTAGAGATTTCGGCGGAGAGCAGTTCTTC. It is translated as CSARDFGGEQFF.

DNA for the CDR3: TGTGCCAGCAGTCGGGACAGGGAGGGAGGCTACACCTTC. It encodes CASSRDREGGYTF. The chain joins TRBV7-2 to TRBJ1-2, with 9 bases matching TRBD1. The CDR3 extends over 13 amino acids. J was trimmed by 8 bases and V by 6 bases; bases with no gene match: 7. Germline V gene sequence: CDR1 SGHTA, CDR2 FQGNSA.

This clonotype has a handful of counts. The CDR3 spells CASSFAGGNEQYF. The CDR3 DNA reads as TGTGCCAGCAGCTTTGCCGGGGGGAACGAGCAGTACTTC. The genes are TRBV7-9 and TRBJ2-4; 7 bases match TRBD2. The J call may be in error: the DNA end matches TRBJ2-7 better. The CDR3 loop spans 13 amino acids. Germline V CDR1 and CDR2: SEHNR, FQNEAQ (reference sequence).

The chain is built from TRBV3-1 and TRBJ2-3; D unresolved. The CDR3 length is 13 residues. Germline-derived CDR1 and CDR2 are LGHDT and YNNKEL (reference sequence). Trimming took off 6 bases at V and 9 bases at J, with 16 bases between the two ends. CDR3: CASSPREARTQYF. DNA for the CDR3: TGTGCCAGCAGTCCCCGAGAGGCTAGAACGCAGTATTTT.

CDR3 sequence (DNA): TGTGCCATCAGTGTCGACAGGGCTTACGAGCAGTACTTC. It is translated as CAISVDRAYEQYF. The gene calls are TRBV10-3 and TRBJ2-7, with 7 bases lining up with TRBD1. The CDR3 runs 13 residues. CDR1 and CDR2 from the germline V gene are ENHRY and SYGVKD. V lost 4 bases, J lost 4 bases, and 4 bases stayed unmatched.

The chain carries TRBV7-8 and TRBJ2-3; D ambiguous. The CDR3 loop spans 14 amino acids. Germline V gene data show CDR1 as SGHVS and CDR2 as FQNEAQ. Trimming shortened V by 0 bases and J by 2 bases, and 6 bases separated the two germline ends. The CDR3 DNA reads as TGTGCCAGCAGCTTAGCATGGAACACAGATACGCAGTATTTT. Translated, it gives CASSLAWNTDTQYF.

Comments on this clonotype: One junction end does not reproduce the germline sequence, and a read error may be involved. The V call is TRBV14, the J call TRBJ1-1, with D tentatively TRBD1 (5 bases). Looked up from germline, CDR1 is SGHDN and CDR2 is FVKESK. CDR3 size: 16 residues. CDR3 in amino acids: CASSQVTGRENTEAFF. The CDR3 DNA is TGTGCCAGCAGCCAAGTAACAGGACGAGAGAACACCGAAGCTTTCTTT.

V and J are TRBV25-1 and TRBJ2-3, with 7 bases fitting TRBD2. The CDR3 consists of 13 residues. In germline, CDR1 is MGHDK, CDR2 SYGVNS. The trim removed 4 bases at V and 8 bases at J, leaving 6 bases unmatched. In DNA form, the CDR3 reads TGTGCCAGCAGTGCCCCGGCTAGCGGTACGCAGTATTTT. Translated, it gives CASSAPASGTQYF.

The table lists this clonotype with a few counts. V and J are TRBV20-1 and TRBJ2-1; perhaps D is TRBD1 or TRBD2 (6 bases each). The V end was cut by 2 bases, the J end by 1 base, with 9 bases between. The V gene's germline CDR1 is DFQATT and CDR2 SNEGSKA (reference sequence). The CDR3 is 14 residues long. The CDR3 region is CSARSGASYNEQFF. CDR3 DNA sequence: TGCAGTGCTAGATCGGGGGCGTCCTACAATGAGCAGTTCTTC.

This clonotype was counted a few times. The chain couples TRBV27 to TRBJ1-5, with no clear D. Germline CDR1 MNHEY, CDR2 SMNVEV (reference sequence). V lost 2 bases, J lost 3 bases, and 5 bases lay in between. This CDR3 spans 13 amino acids. The CDR3 protein is CASSLVYNQPQHF. The CDR3 DNA follows: TGTGCCAGCAGTTTAGTCTACAATCAGCCCCAGCATTTT.

The CDR3 DNA reads TGCAGTGCTCCCCCTTCGGACAGGGCGAACACTGAAGCTTTCTTT. This translates into CSAPPSDRANTEAFF. The rearrangement joins TRBV20-1 to TRBJ1-1, with 8 bases fitting TRBD1. V was clipped by 5 bases and J by 1 base; unmatched bases: 9. Germline CDR1 reads DFQATT; CDR2 reads SNEGSKA (reference sequence). The CDR3 extends over 15 amino acids.

The chain links TRBV4-3 to TRBJ1-1; 7 bases are shared with TRBD1. The germline CDR1 and CDR2 sequences are LGHNA and YSLEER. The length of the CDR3 is 18 residues. V dropped 1 base and J dropped 5; count of bases not matched to a gene: 16. The CDR3 DNA follows: TGCGCCAGCAGCCAAGTGCTTGGAGGGGGCTTTGGAGGAACTGAAGCTTTCTTT. This gives the protein CASSQVLGGGFGGTEAFF.

The sample holds a few counts of this clonotype. The J gene is TRBJ2-7, the V gene TRBV4-2; TRBD2 matches 8 bases. The trim removed 8 bases at V and 4 bases at J, leaving 7 bases unmatched. The CDR3 loop spans 13 amino acids. CDR1 and CDR2 from the germline V gene are LGHNA and YNFKEQ. The CDR3 is CASGEEREYEQYF. The CDR3 DNA reads as TGTGCCAGCGGCGAGGAGCGGGAGTACGAGCAGTACTTC.

The table lists this clonotype with a few counts. A junction boundary mismatches the germline segment, possibly from a read error. This rearrangement joins TRBV7-2 to TRBJ2-3; D remains unclear. The CDR3 spans 12 residues. The germline V gene encodes CDR1 SGHTA and CDR2 FQGNSA. The CDR3 loop reads CASSRSRDTQYF. DNA for the CDR3: TGTGCCAGCAGCCGAAGCAGAGATACGCAGTATTTT.

This clonotype was picked up a small number of times. V and J are TRBV20-1 and TRBJ2-3; D is uncertain. Germline V gene data show CDR1 as DFQATT and CDR2 as SNEGSKA (reference sequence). The CDR3 totals 16 residues. Trimming left V 3 bases short and J 2 bases short, with 18 bases between. CDR3 in DNA: TGCAGTGCTAGCACTGTTGGCGGAAGAAACACAGATACGCAGTATTTT. Its protein product is CSASTVGGRNTDTQYF.

Only one count was recorded for this clonotype. V and J are TRBV12-3 or TRBV12-4 and TRBJ2-3; TRBD2 might be the D (5 bases). This CDR3 comprises 15 residues. The V end lost 7 bases, the J end lost 2 bases, and 16 bases lay between the germline ends. CDR3 region: CASTDVTGYTDTQYF. As DNA, the CDR3 is TGTGCCAGCACCGATGTGACGGGGTACACAGATACGCAGTATTTT.

This chain connects TRBV11-2 to TRBJ2-7; no firm D call. TRBJ2-5 explains the end of the DNA better; the J call may be wrong. Germline V lookup: CDR1 SGHAT, CDR2 FQNNGV. This CDR3 region has 12 residues. This CDR3 reads CASSSDKGTQYF. The CDR3 nucleotides are TGTGCCAGCAGCTCCGATAAAGGGACCCAGTACTTC.

The chain recombines TRBV29-1 with TRBJ2-7; D tentatively fits TRBD1 or TRBD2 (5 bases each). The CDR3 extends over 12 amino acids. CDR1 is SQVTM, CDR2 ANQGSEA, per germline. V shed 4 bases and J shed 3 bases, with 10 bases lying between them. Written as DNA, the CDR3 is TGCAGCGTTGGGGACCGGCGCTACGAGCAGTACTTC. It translates to CSVGDRRYEQYF.

CDR3 DNA: TGCAGTGCAAAACTTGGGGAGGGTACGCAGTATTTT. Protein: CSAKLGEGTQYF. The rearrangement uses TRBV20-1 and TRBJ2-3, with 7 positions matching TRBD2. The CDR3 loop spans 12 amino acids. Trimming at V came to 6 bases and at J to 8 bases, leaving 8 bases not matched to a gene. Germline CDR1 and CDR2: DFQATT and SNEGSKA (reference sequence).

As DNA, the CDR3 is TGTGCCAGCTCACCATTACGGACAGGGAACGAGCAGTACTTC. Encoded protein: CASSPLRTGNEQYF. The chain links TRBV18 to TRBJ2-7, with 8 bases fitting TRBD1. Germline V gene lookup returns CDR1 KGHSH and CDR2 LQKENI. With V trimmed by 2 bases and J by 5 bases, 5 bases remained unmatched. This CDR3 has 14 amino acids.

For the CDR3, the DNA is TGTGCCAGCAGCCAAGGGGGGACAGGGAAGTACGAGCAGTACTTC. It encodes CASSQGGTGKYEQYF. The genes are TRBV14 and TRBJ2-5, with 9 bases that match TRBD1. The J call is in doubt because the DNA end fits TRBJ2-7 better. Germline V gene data show CDR1 as SGHDN and CDR2 as FVKESK. This CDR3 has 15 residues.